What follows are 24 T cell receptor beta chains derived from one specimen sequenced in a study of cytomegalovirus exposure and HLA in healthy donors. 60 Vbeta and 13 Jbeta primers were used in PCR. The assay was immunoSEQ multiplex PCR, and TCRdb's table has in-frame clones only and misses some. The data show some 170,000 clones, approximately 80% seen once. Material for sequencing was PBMCs. The receptors were sampled from a man aged 25 to 45 in good health and CMV-seronegative.

The rearrangement uses TRBV30 and TRBJ1-3; possible D gene TRBD1, 6 bases. Germline CDR1 reads GTSNPN; CDR2 reads SVGIG (reference sequence). This CDR3 spans 14 amino acids. V was pared by 3 bases and J by 4 bases, with 13 bases between. The CDR3: CAWRKQGYGNTIYF. In nucleotides, the CDR3 is TGTGCCTGGAGGAAACAGGGTTACGGAAACACCATATATTTT.

The chain joins TRBV2 to TRBJ1-2; tentatively, D is TRBD1 (5 bases). Germline CDR1 and CDR2: SNHLY and FYNNEI. V was cut by 6 bases and J by 4 bases, with 12 bases left in between. The CDR3 is 13 residues long. In DNA, the CDR3 is TGTGCCAGCAGCAGGGATCCCGGCTATGGCTACACCTTC. Amino acids: CASSRDPGYGYTF.

This sequence joins TRBV7-8 and TRBJ1-2; possible D gene TRBD1, 5 bases. Germline assignment: CDR1 SGHVS and CDR2 FQNEAQ. CDR3 length: 18 residues. Trimming stripped 3 bases from V and 4 bases from J, with 24 bases between. The CDR3 sequence: CASSFPRAESPYGYGYTF. The CDR3 DNA follows: TGTGCCAGCAGCTTTCCCAGGGCCGAATCCCCCTATGGCTATGGCTACACCTTC.

This clone was counted between two and nine times. The chain has TRBV30 and TRBJ2-1, with unresolved D. The germline gives CDR1 GTSNPN, CDR2 SVGIG (reference sequence). V was pared by 2 bases and J by 8 bases, with 16 bases between. The CDR3 length is 14 residues. For the CDR3, the DNA is TGTGCCTGGAGTAGAGTATCCGGTCGCCATGAGCAGTTCTTC. Amino acid sequence: CAWSRVSGRHEQFF.

This clone has a handful of counts. V gene TRBV5-1 combines with J gene TRBJ1-5, with a possible D match to TRBD1 (6 bases). Germline V gives CDR1 SGHRS, CDR2 YFSETQ. CDR3 size: 15 residues. With 5 bases removed from V and 4 bases from J, the gap between germline ends came to 16 bases. The CDR3 protein is CASRKLGGFNQPQHF. CDR3 bases: TGCGCCAGCAGGAAACTAGGGGGATTTAATCAGCCCCAGCATTTT.

This clone turned up a few times. The CDR3 DNA is TGCGCCAGCAGCCAAGGCCCTCCAGGACAGCGGAACACTGAAGCTTTCTTT. Its translation: CASSQGPPGQRNTEAFF. The rearrangement joins TRBV4-3 to TRBJ1-1, with D perhaps matching TRBD1 (6 bases). Germline CDR1 reads LGHNA; CDR2 reads YSLEER. The CDR3 extends over 17 amino acids. Trimming stripped 1 base from V and 1 base from J, with 16 bases between.

This rearrangement joins TRBV5-1 to TRBJ1-2; possible D gene TRBD1, 6 bases. The CDR3 length is 15 residues. From germline, CDR1 is SGHRS and CDR2 YFSETQ. The V end was cut by 4 bases, the J end by 3 bases, with 16 bases between. The CDR3 DNA reads TGCGCCAGCAGCCCCCGTAGGGGGGGCCACTATGGCTACACCTTC. It yields the protein CASSPRRGGHYGYTF.

The rearrangement uses TRBV27 and TRBJ1-4; 8 bases are shared with TRBD1. The CDR3 consists of 15 residues. The V and J ends lost 6 bases and 5 bases, in that order; junction bases with no gene match: 8. Germline V lookup: CDR1 MNHEY, CDR2 SMNVEV (reference sequence). The CDR3 spells CASRTPTGANEKLFF. The CDR3 DNA sequence: TGTGCCAGCAGAACTCCGACAGGGGCGAATGAAAAACTGTTTTTT.

The V and J genes are TRBV7-2 and TRBJ2-1, with a weak D call TRBD1 (6 bases). The CDR3 length is 14 residues. Trimming took off 8 bases at V and 2 bases at J, with 13 bases between the two ends. Germline V gives CDR1 SGHTA, CDR2 FQGNSA. The CDR3 sequence is CASASEGAYNEQFF. The CDR3 DNA reads TGTGCCAGCGCGTCCGAGGGGGCCTACAATGAGCAGTTCTTC.

Notes on this clone: Other DNA sequences within the sample encode an identical CDR3. This CDR3 is CASSLTGSGNTIYF. The CDR3 coding sequence is TGTGCCAGCAGCTTAACGGGCTCTGGAAACACCATATATTTT. The rearrangement links TRBV7-9 to TRBJ1-3; D is unresolved. In germline, CDR1 is SEHNR, CDR2 FQNEAQ (reference sequence). The CDR3 runs 14 residues. Deletions cut 2 bases from V and 0 bases from J, with 5 bases between.

The chain recombines TRBV19 with TRBJ1-5, with D possibly matching TRBD1 (5 bases). The CDR3 has 15 residues. Germline values: CDR1 LNHDA, CDR2 SQIVND (reference sequence). V was clipped by 5 bases and J by 4 bases, with 15 bases between them. In DNA, the CDR3 is TGTGCCAGTAGTCCTTCAAGGCGGGGGAATCAGCCCCAGCATTTT. The encoded protein is CASSPSRRGNQPQHF.

The chain combines TRBV6-4 with TRBJ2-3, with 13 bases fitting TRBD2. The germline CDR1 and CDR2 sequences are MRHNA and SNTAGT. The V segment lost 3 bases and the J segment 6 bases; nucleotides outside the gene matches: 3. This CDR3 has 15 residues. CDR3 sequence reads: CASSEGTSGTDTQYF. The CDR3 DNA sequence: TGTGCCAGCAGTGAGGGGACTAGCGGGACCGATACGCAGTATTTT.

The CDR3 sequence is CASSQEDSTEKLFF. In DNA, the CDR3 is TGTGCCAGCAGCCAAGAGGACAGTACTGAAAAACTGTTTTTT. The chain combines TRBV4-2 with TRBJ1-4, with D possibly TRBD1 on 6 matching bases. Germline values: CDR1 LGHNA, CDR2 YNFKEQ. The CDR3 totals 14 residues. Trimming stripped 0 bases from V and 7 bases from J, with 9 bases between.

The chain combines TRBV7-6 with TRBJ1-1, with D maybe TRBD1 (5 bases). The germline V and J ends were trimmed by 2 bases and 4 bases, with 20 bases remaining between them. Germline CDR1 reads SGHVS; CDR2 reads FNYEAQ. The CDR3 contains 17 residues. The CDR3 reads CASSLLGRRGGITEAFF. The DNA for the CDR3 is TGTGCCAGCAGCTTATTGGGACGTCGGGGCGGGATCACTGAAGCTTTCTTT.

This clone appeared a single time. The rearrangement uses TRBV19 and TRBJ2-5, with D uncertain. The V gene's germline CDR1 is LNHDA and CDR2 SQIVND (reference sequence). CDR3 length: 14 amino acids. The ends were cut back, 3 bases at V and 5 bases at J, with 13 bases in the middle. The CDR3 protein is CASSISQDGETQYF. The DNA for the CDR3 is TGTGCCAGTAGTATTTCTCAGGATGGGGAGACCCAGTACTTC.

The rearrangement joins TRBV7-7 to TRBJ1-3; tentatively, D is TRBD1 (6 bases). V was shortened by 5 bases and J by 0 bases, with 11 bases between the two germline ends. The CDR3 consists of 15 residues. CDR1 is SSHAT, CDR2 FNYEAQ, per germline (reference sequence). Here the CDR3 DNA reads TGTGCCAGCAGCCAGGGGACTACCTCTGGAAACACCATATATTTT. It specifies CASSQGTTSGNTIYF.

V gene TRBV7-7 combines with J gene TRBJ1-1, with D possibly matching TRBD1 (6 bases). Trimming took off 5 bases at V and 4 bases at J, with 11 bases between the two ends. The CDR3 runs 13 residues. Germline loops: CDR1 SSHAT, CDR2 FNYEAQ (reference sequence). The CDR3 DNA is TGTGCCAGCAGCGCCACACAGGGCACTGAAGCTTTCTTT. It is translated as CASSATQGTEAFF.

The chain uses TRBV30 and TRBJ2-7, with 10 positions matching TRBD1. CDR1 GTSNPN and CDR2 SVGIG come from the germline V gene (reference sequence). V was clipped by 4 bases and J by 3 bases; unmatched bases: 3. The CDR3 runs 13 residues. The CDR3 DNA reads TGTGCCTGGAAGACAGGGGGCGACTACGAGCAGTACTTC. This translates into CAWKTGGDYEQYF.

V is TRBV18 and J is TRBJ2-1; 7 bases are shared with TRBD2. Trimming cost V 0 bases and J 0 bases; bases outside gene matches: 5. From germline, CDR1 is KGHSH and CDR2 LQKENI. The CDR3 runs to 17 residues. CDR3 in amino acids: CASSPPGSSGSYNEQFF. CDR3 DNA sequence: TGTGCCAGCTCACCACCGGGTTCTAGCGGCTCCTACAATGAGCAGTTCTTC.

The rearrangement joins TRBV5-1 to TRBJ2-1, with D possibly matching TRBD2 (6 bases). The length of the CDR3 is 15 residues. The V end was cut by 4 bases, the J end by 7 bases, with 18 bases between. Germline V gene lookup returns CDR1 SGHRS and CDR2 YFSETQ. The CDR3 nucleotides are TGCGCCAGCAGCGGGACGGGACTCACGGGGAATGAGCAGTTCTTC. Translated, it gives CASSGTGLTGNEQFF.

The sample holds a few counts of this clone. CDR3 sequence: CASSLSSGSNEKLFF. In nucleotides, the CDR3 is TGTGCCAGTAGTCTTTCCTCGGGGTCCAATGAAAAACTGTTTTTT. The J gene is TRBJ1-4, the V gene TRBV19; D not certain. CDR3 size: 15 residues. Germline CDR1 reads LNHDA; CDR2 reads SQIVND (reference sequence). The ends were cut back, 5 bases at V and 5 bases at J, with 15 bases in the middle.

V usage is TRBV6-4 and J usage is TRBJ2-2, with D perhaps TRBD2 (5 bases). Germline CDR1 reads MRHNA; CDR2 reads SNTAGT. The CDR3 is 16 residues long. V was pared by 2 bases and J by 3 bases, with 13 bases between. The CDR3 is CASSDGLEGDTGELFF. In DNA, the CDR3 is TGTGCCAGCAGTGACGGGCTCGAGGGAGACACCGGGGAGCTGTTTTTT.

The CDR3 region is CASSPRRVTEAFF. CDR3 bases: TGTGCCAGCAGCCCGCGCAGGGTCACTGAAGCTTTCTTT. The chain combines TRBV21-1 with TRBJ1-1; the table's D call TRBD1 went unverified against the DNA. TRBV21-1 is a listed pseudogene. The CDR3 has 13 residues.

The chain carries TRBV4-1 and TRBJ1-1, with D uncertain. Trimming shortened V by 1 base and J by 0 bases, and 9 bases separated the two germline ends. Germline-derived CDR1 and CDR2 are MGHRA and YSYEKL. The CDR3 consists of 15 residues. CDR3 amino acids: CASSQGPTVNTEAFF. DNA for the CDR3: TGCGCCAGCAGCCAAGGGCCCACAGTGAACACTGAAGCTTTCTTT.